Listed here are 15 T cell receptor beta chains from one sample, sequenced in a study of cytomegalovirus exposure and HLA in healthy donors. The study ran its PCR with 60 Vbeta and 13 Jbeta primers. Some clones are missing from TCRdb's copy, which holds only in-frame ones; the method was immunoSEQ multiplex PCR. This repertoire shows about 150,000 clones, about three quarters found once; its top ten account for 1.4% to 1.5%. Source material: PBMCs. The source of these receptors is a woman under 40 in good health and CMV-seropositive.

The J gene is TRBJ2-1, the V gene TRBV27, with TRBD2 matching over 9 bases. V shed 3 bases and J 8 bases; nucleotides not matched to a gene: 8. The CDR3 has 15 amino acids. CDR1 and CDR2 (germline): MNHEY, SMNVEV (reference sequence). The CDR3 sequence is CASSFAGGPEYEQFF. CDR3 nucleotides: TGTGCCAGCAGTTTCGCGGGAGGGCCTGAGTATGAGCAGTTCTTC.

The rearrangement links TRBV4-2 to TRBJ1-3; tentatively, D is TRBD1 (5 bases). Germline V gene data show CDR1 as LGHNA and CDR2 as YNFKEQ. V lost 8 bases to trimming and J lost 0 bases, with 17 bases between them. This CDR3 has 16 residues. CDR3 in DNA: TGTGCCAGCTCCCTGGCCGGGGGGAACTCTGGAAACACCATATATTTT. Protein: CASSLAGGNSGNTIYF.

The V gene is TRBV2, the J gene TRBJ2-5; D unclear. Trimming took off 9 bases at V and 5 bases at J, with 10 bases between the two ends. The CDR3 runs to 11 residues. CDR1 is SNHLY, CDR2 FYNNEI, per germline. CDR3 in amino acids: CASLEWETQYF. DNA for the CDR3: TGTGCCAGTTTGGAGTGGGAGACCCAGTACTTC.

The gene calls are TRBV5-6 and TRBJ1-1, with 9 bases identical to TRBD1. From germline, CDR1 is SGHDT and CDR2 YYEEEE. After removal of 1 base from V and 4 bases from J, the junction contained 5 bases not matched to a gene. This CDR3 region has 15 residues. CDR3 sequence (DNA): TGTGCCAGCAGCTTGTTGGGGACAGGGACCACTGAAGCTTTCTTT. This translates into CASSLLGTGTTEAFF.

This chain links TRBV7-9 with TRBJ2-2; possibly TRBD2 for D (5 bases). This CDR3 has 16 residues. Germline V CDR1 and CDR2: SEHNR, FQNEAQ (reference sequence). V was shortened by 7 bases and J by 4 bases, with 19 bases between the two germline ends. CDR3 DNA: TGTGCCAGCATCAGAGAGGTGGGAGTGTCCACCGGGGAGCTGTTTTTT. This codes for CASIREVGVSTGELFF.

The CDR3 loop is CAAGGQGRYEQYF. The CDR3 nucleotides are TGTGCCGCCGGAGGACAGGGGCGCTACGAGCAGTACTTC. The chain combines TRBV19 with TRBJ2-7; 9 nucleotides match TRBD1. Trimming cost V 11 bases and J 3 bases; bases outside gene matches: 8. The germline CDR1 and CDR2 sequences are LNHDA and SQIVND (reference sequence). There are 13 residues in the CDR3.

V and J are TRBV15 and TRBJ2-3, with 13 positions matching TRBD2. The CDR3 runs to 17 residues. CDR1 is LNHNV, CDR2 YYDKDF, per germline (reference sequence). With V trimmed by 8 bases and J by 0 bases, 8 bases remained unmatched. CDR3 protein: CATGAGLAGLSTDTQYF. CDR3 nucleotide sequence: TGTGCCACCGGTGCGGGACTAGCGGGACTTAGCACAGATACGCAGTATTTT.

CDR3 in DNA: TGTGCCAGCAGTTTATCCGGGGGGGGTCAATGGGTAGCTTTCTTT. Translated: CASSLSGGGQWVAFF. The chain employs TRBV28 and TRBJ1-1, with D perhaps matching TRBD1 (5 bases). Trimming cost V 1 base and J 10 bases, with 19 bases left between them. The CDR3 totals 15 residues. Germline CDR1 and CDR2: MDHEN and SYDVKM.

This clone occurred a few times. The J gene is TRBJ2-7, the V gene TRBV27, with D possibly TRBD1 on 5 matching bases. This CDR3 contains 15 residues. CDR1 is MNHEY, CDR2 SMNVEV, per germline (reference sequence). Trimming removed 1 base at V and 3 bases at J, with 13 bases between. The CDR3 coding sequence is TGTGCCAGCAGTTTATTGGACCGGCAGGGCTACGAGCAGTACTTC. Translating gives CASSLLDRQGYEQYF.

The chain is built from TRBV5-4 and TRBJ2-7; 14 nucleotides align to TRBD2. This CDR3 has 17 residues. Germline trimming cut 0 bases from V and 2 bases from J; bases unmatched to any gene: 4. Germline-derived CDR1 and CDR2 are SGHNT and YYREEE (reference sequence). CDR3 sequence (DNA): TGTGCCAGCAGCTTGGGGACTAGCGGGAGGACTACCTACGAGCAGTACTTC. The encoded protein is CASSLGTSGRTTYEQYF.

The chain uses TRBV7-9 and TRBJ2-7; TRBD1 matches at 7 bases. After removal of 11 bases from V and 0 bases from J, the junction contained 10 bases not matched to a gene. The V gene's germline CDR1 is SEHNR and CDR2 FQNEAQ (reference sequence). The CDR3 contains 14 residues. The CDR3 here is CASTYPGGSYEQYF. CDR3 nucleotides: TGTGCCTCAACTTACCCAGGGGGCTCCTACGAGCAGTACTTC.

V gene TRBV5-4 combines with J gene TRBJ1-2, with a weak D call TRBD1 (5 bases). The CDR3 spans 15 residues. The V end was cut by 0 bases, the J end by 0 bases, with 9 bases between. Germline CDR1 is SGHNT and CDR2 is YYREEE (reference sequence). The CDR3 region has the DNA TGTGCCAGCAGCTTGGCAGTGACAGCTAACTATGGCTACACCTTC. Its protein is CASSLAVTANYGYTF.

V usage is TRBV7-2 and J usage is TRBJ2-5, with TRBD2 matching over 10 bases. J lost 6 bases, V lost 2 bases, and 6 bases had no gene match. The length of the CDR3 is 15 residues. The germline V gene encodes CDR1 SGHTA and CDR2 FQGNSA. The CDR3 DNA reads TGTGCCAGCAGCTTATCGGCTAGCGGGAGTCAGACCCAGTACTTC. Translation gives CASSLSASGSQTQYF. Complete variable domain (other parts from reference TRBV7-2 and TRBJ2-5): GAGVSQSPSNKVTEKGKDVELRCDPISGHTALYWYRQSLGQGLEFLIYFQGNSAPDKSGLPSDRFSAERTGGSVSTLTIQRTQQEDSAVYLCASSLSASGSQTQYFGPGTRLLVL.

The chain combines TRBV5-4 with TRBJ2-3; 7 bases map to TRBD2. After removal of 2 bases from V and 4 bases from J, the junction contained 10 bases not matched to a gene. The CDR3 loop spans 16 amino acids. Germline V lookup: CDR1 SGHNT, CDR2 YYREEE (reference sequence). In DNA form, the CDR3 reads TGTGCCAGCAGCTTTTTTGCGGGAGCATATTCAGATACGCAGTATTTT. Translating it yields CASSFFAGAYSDTQYF.

The gene calls are TRBV4-1 and TRBJ2-3; the D gene is possibly TRBD1 (6 bases). Trimming took 4 bases from V and 3 from J, leaving 11 bases between them. The CDR3 covers 14 residues. Germline CDR1 reads MGHRA; CDR2 reads YSYEKL. The CDR3: CASSRAQGTDTQYF. CDR3 DNA sequence: TGCGCCAGCAGCCGAGCACAGGGAACAGATACGCAGTATTTT.